This T cell receptor (beta chain) is from a study of blood T cell repertoires in COVID-19. Profiling relied on immunoSEQ multiplex PCR, and the TCRdb table lists in-frame clones only, not all of them. The sample shows about 380,000 clones, more than 70% of them seen only once. V was pared by 1 base and J by 3 bases, with 13 bases between. The CDR3 runs 14 residues. Germline CDR1 GTSNPN, CDR2 SVGIG (reference sequence). The TCR originated in a man aged 35 to 55 with acute or convalescent COVID-19. The rearrangement uses TRBV30 and TRBJ2-7, with TRBD2 as a possible D gene (6 bases). Source material: peripheral blood. The CDR3 spells CAWSGSSAHYEQYF. DNA of the CDR3: TGTGCCTGGAGTGGGTCTAGCGCGCACTACGAGCAGTACTTC.